This record looks at one T cell receptor (beta chain) sequence and its context. Its antigen is not yet known. No base-level quality is on record; no much larger clone is a single base apart. The CDR3 measures 13 amino acids from cysteine to phenylalanine. Kept here is only the CDR3 DNA, which spans 39 bases and is read in frame from base 1. Per the germline V gene, MGHRA is the CDR1 and YSYEKL is the CDR2. The junction shows trimming of 4 bases on V and 7 bases on J, and the gene matches do not reach 4 bases of it. The sample originates from a study of blood T cell repertoires in COVID-19 (dated by TCRdb to the early 2020s). In the study overall: Samples covering the acute and convalescent phases of COVID-19 were provided by collaborators in the United States, Italy and Spain. The material from the prospective study consisted of cDNA or gDNA derived from T cells, B-cell-depleted T cells, or PBMCs. The dataset comprised deeply sampled blood TCRbeta repertoires from subjects exposed to, actively infected with, or recovered from COVID-19. The repertoires were released in a freely available public database meant as a resource for research on the immune response to SARS-CoV-2. The samples were drawn from two sources: the first 160 participants of the ongoing ImmuneRACE study, and 1,000 to 1,500 subjects contributed by 6 global collaborators. Nearly every sample came with metadata listing a de-identified subject ID, COVID-19 status, age in years and sex. Where available, HLA class I and class II types were taken from metadata supplied by the sample provider and were not determined by assay-based typing. Paper-wide results and their limitations: Clinical and demographic metadata were provided uncurated, with the amount varying by source and participant.

The immunoSEQ Assay, a bias-controlled multiplex PCR, was used to amplify TCRbeta CDR3 regions from genomic DNA. Regarding the original processing steps: Nucleated cell counts per sample were estimated from amplification of reference gene primers within the assay. To quantify the absolute abundance of each unique TCRbeta CDR3 rearrangement, sequence reads were collapsed and filtered. For each sample, productive Simpson clonality was calculated by taking the square root of Simpson's diversity index across productive rearrangements. TCRdb's version of the immuneACCESS table is confined to in-frame rearrangements and falls short of the full clone set. An unresolved V gene accounts for under half of the shortfall where checked; the remainder is of unknown origin. V, J and clone size are those of that table, while D and trimming were read from the DNA. This sample holds over 75,000 clones; roughly 90% were observed only once. The top ten clonotypes cover 2.3% of the sample.

The collaborating institutions used their own protocols to collect whole blood in K2EDTA tubes. For TCRbeta analysis, collaborator samples were shipped as frozen whole blood, as isolated PBMCs, or as DNA extracted from either sample type. The chain couples TRBV4-1 to TRBJ2-7; the junction holds 10 bases that match TRBD2. Input material: peripheral blood. The receptor was isolated from a human donor with active COVID-19. The donor label of this sample is uncertain. At the DNA level, the sequence is TGCGCCAGCAGCCCCCTAGCGGGGGTTGAGCAGTACTTC. Translated, this is CASSPLAGVEQYF.